This T cell receptor beta chain was retrieved from a study of early T cells in non-severe SARS-CoV-2 infection. Across the whole study: It was bulk RNA from unsorted whole blood that was sequenced, and the chains were unpaired. Points from the study as a whole: The VDJdb matching leaned toward anti-spike CD8 responses and overlooked private and CD4 specificities.

The germline CDR1 and CDR2 sequences are MNHNY and SVGAGI (reference sequence). V gave up 5 bases and J gave up 13 bases; unmatched junction bases: 10. The CDR3 is 13 amino acids. Individual cDNA molecules were tagged with unique molecular identifiers. Each CDR3 protein is one row after TCRdb ran MiXCR on the 5' RACE reads. Among under 60,000 distinct CDR3 sequences listed, about a tenth were seen once. This clonotype was picked up many times. Its matching antigen is unknown. Input material: whole blood. This clonotype originated in an adult who was a healthcare worker with PCR-confirmed SARS-CoV-2 infection or an uninfected control (not recorded which). This chain joins TRBV6-6 and TRBJ1-4; 7 bases fit TRBD1. The CDR3 region is CASSGGQALRLFF. Written as DNA, the CDR3 is TGTGCCAGCAGTGGCGGACAGGCCCTAAGACTGTTTTTT.